This T cell receptor beta chain was obtained from a study of blood T cell repertoires in COVID-19. In the study overall: PBMCs, B-cell-depleted T cells, or T cells were the source of the cDNA or gDNA that made up the material.

The CDR3 contains 13 residues. V shed 0 bases and J shed 7 bases, with 10 bases lying between them. Germline loops: CDR1 MGHDK, CDR2 SYGVNS. Per the authors' pipeline: Using reference gene primer amplification, nucleated cell counts were estimated. Profiled with immunoSEQ multiplex PCR; TCRdb holds only in-frame clones, not every one. The V and J calls and clone size come from that table; D and trimming were worked out from the DNA. The sample carries over 200,000 clones, approximately 91% recorded once. The V gene is TRBV25-1, the J gene TRBJ2-7, with D possibly being TRBD2 (6 bases). Input material: peripheral blood. The origin of this receptor is a man aged 35 to 55 with acute or convalescent COVID-19. CDR3 region: CASSEYSRGEQYF. DNA of the CDR3: TGTGCCAGCAGTGAATATTCCCGGGGGGAGCAGTACTTC.